This entry features one T cell receptor beta chain sequence. Germline V gives CDR1 MGHDK, CDR2 SYGVNS. The ends lost 4 bases at V and 4 bases at J; junction bases unmatched: 5. This CDR3 is 16 amino acids long. The sample comes from a study of blood T cell repertoires in COVID-19. Study in general: Whether acute or convalescent, the COVID-19 samples came from the United States, Italy and Spain. Sources were T cells, B-cell-depleted T cells, or PBMCs; the material itself was cDNA or gDNA.

How the authors handled the data: For nucleated cells, counts were estimated from reference gene primer amplification. TCRdb's table, derived via immunoSEQ multiplex PCR, lists solely in-frame clones and lacks some. V, J and clone size are those of that table, while D and trimming were read from the DNA. There are around 160,000 clones in the sample; about 90% occur only once, and about 2.5% lies in the top ten. The chain links TRBV25-1 to TRBJ2-3; 13 positions match TRBD2. This TCR was sampled from a human donor in a cohort sampled during active COVID-19. Sequencing used peripheral blood. CDR3 bases: TGTGCCAGCAGTGTTTACGGGACTAGCGGGGCAGATACGCAGTATTTT. Translation gives CASSVYGTSGADTQYF.